This note documents a single TCR beta chain sequence. Only in-frame clones appear in the TCRdb table, and some are missing; sequencing was by immunoSEQ multiplex PCR. The profile shows about 260,000 clones, roughly 82% of them singletons. The data originate from a study of blood T cell repertoires in COVID-19. J was trimmed by 9 bases and V by 8 bases; bases with no gene match: 12. CDR3 size: 14 residues. Germline V gives CDR1 MGHRA, CDR2 YSYEKL. This TCR derives from a woman in her forties or fifties who had recovered from COVID-19. The gene calls are TRBV4-1 and TRBJ2-1; 8 positions match TRBD2. The sequenced sample consisted of PBMCs or T cells enriched from blood (not recorded which). CDR3 sequence reads: CASEAGVRYSEQFF. In nucleotides, the CDR3 is TGCGCCAGCGAAGCGGGGGTGCGATATAGTGAGCAGTTCTTC.